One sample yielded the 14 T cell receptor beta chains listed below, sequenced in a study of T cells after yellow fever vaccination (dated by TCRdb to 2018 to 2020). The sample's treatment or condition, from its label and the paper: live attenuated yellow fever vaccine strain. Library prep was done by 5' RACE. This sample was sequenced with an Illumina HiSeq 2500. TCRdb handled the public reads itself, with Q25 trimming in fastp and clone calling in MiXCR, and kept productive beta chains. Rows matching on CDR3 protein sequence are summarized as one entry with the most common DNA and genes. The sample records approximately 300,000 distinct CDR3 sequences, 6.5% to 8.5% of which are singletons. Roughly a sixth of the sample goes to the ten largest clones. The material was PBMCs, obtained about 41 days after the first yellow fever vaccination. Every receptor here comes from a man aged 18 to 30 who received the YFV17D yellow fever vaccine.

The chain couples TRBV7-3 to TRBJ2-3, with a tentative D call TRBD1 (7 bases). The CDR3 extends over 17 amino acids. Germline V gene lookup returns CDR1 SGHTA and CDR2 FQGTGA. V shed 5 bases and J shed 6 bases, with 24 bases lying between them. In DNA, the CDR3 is TGTGCCAGCAGCCCCTTAGGATCCCGCCCAGGGGGGGATACGCAGTATTTT. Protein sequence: CASSPLGSRPGGDTQYF.

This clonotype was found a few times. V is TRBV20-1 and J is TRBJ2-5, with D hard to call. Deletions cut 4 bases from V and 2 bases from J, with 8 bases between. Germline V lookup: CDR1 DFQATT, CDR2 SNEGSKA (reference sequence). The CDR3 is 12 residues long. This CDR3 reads CSAKKGQETQYF. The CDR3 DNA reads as TGCAGTGCTAAGAAGGGACAAGAGACCCAGTACTTC.

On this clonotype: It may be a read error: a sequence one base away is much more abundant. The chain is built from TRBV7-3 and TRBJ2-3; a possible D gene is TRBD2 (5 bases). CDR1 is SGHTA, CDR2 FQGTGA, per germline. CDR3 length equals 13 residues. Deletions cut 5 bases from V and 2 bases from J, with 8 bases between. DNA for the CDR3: TGTGCCAGCAGCCGGGAACACACAGATACGCAGTATTTT. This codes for CASSREHTDTQYF.

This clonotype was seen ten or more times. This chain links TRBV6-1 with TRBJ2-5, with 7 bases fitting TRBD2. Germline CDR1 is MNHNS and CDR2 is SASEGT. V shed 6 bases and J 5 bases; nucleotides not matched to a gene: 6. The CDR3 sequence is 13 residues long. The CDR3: CASRTPGRETQYF. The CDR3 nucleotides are TGTGCCAGCAGGACTCCCGGGAGGGAGACCCAGTACTTC.

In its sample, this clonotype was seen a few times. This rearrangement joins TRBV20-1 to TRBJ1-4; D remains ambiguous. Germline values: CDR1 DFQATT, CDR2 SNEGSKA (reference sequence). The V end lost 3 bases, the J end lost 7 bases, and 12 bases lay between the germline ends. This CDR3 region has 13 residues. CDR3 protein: CSARTTRGEKLFF. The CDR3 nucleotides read TGCAGTGCTAGGACTACCCGGGGTGAAAAACTGTTTTTT.

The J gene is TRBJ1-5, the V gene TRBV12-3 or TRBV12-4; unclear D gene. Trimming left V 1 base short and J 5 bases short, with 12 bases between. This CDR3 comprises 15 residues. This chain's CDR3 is CASSLGRQYYQPQHF. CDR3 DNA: TGTGCCAGCAGTTTAGGTCGGCAATACTATCAGCCCCAGCATTTT.

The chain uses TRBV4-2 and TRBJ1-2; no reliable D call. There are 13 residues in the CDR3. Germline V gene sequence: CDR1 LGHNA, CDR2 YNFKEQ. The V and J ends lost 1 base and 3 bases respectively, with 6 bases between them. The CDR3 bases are TGTGCCAGCAGCCAAGGCCAAGACTATGGCTACACCTTC. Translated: CASSQGQDYGYTF.

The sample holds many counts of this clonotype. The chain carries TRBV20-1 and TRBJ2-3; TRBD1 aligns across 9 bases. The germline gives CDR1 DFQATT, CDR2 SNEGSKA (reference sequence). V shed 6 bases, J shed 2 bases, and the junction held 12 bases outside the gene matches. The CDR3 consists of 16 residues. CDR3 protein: CSARKQGAGPTDTQYF. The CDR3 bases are TGCAGTGCGAGGAAACAGGGGGCAGGGCCCACAGATACGCAGTATTTT.

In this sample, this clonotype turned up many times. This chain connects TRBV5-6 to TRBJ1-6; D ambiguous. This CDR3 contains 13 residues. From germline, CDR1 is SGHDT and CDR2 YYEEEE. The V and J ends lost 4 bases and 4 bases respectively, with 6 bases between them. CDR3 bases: TGTGCCAGCAGCCTCGGGTATAATTCACCCCTCCACTTT. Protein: CASSLGYNSPLHF.

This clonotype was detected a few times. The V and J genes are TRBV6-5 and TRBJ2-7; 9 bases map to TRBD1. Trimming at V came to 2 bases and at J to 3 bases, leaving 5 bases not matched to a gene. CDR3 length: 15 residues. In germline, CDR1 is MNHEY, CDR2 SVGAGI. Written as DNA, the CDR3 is TGTGCCAGCAGTTACGACAGGGGGACGAACTACGAGCAGTACGTC. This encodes CASSYDRGTNYEQYV.

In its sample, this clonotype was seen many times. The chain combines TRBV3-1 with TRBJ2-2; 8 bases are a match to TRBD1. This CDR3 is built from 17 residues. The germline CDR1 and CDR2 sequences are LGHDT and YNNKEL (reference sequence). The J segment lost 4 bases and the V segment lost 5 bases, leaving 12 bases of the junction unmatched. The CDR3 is CASSKRQGSVGTGELFF. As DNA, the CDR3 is TGTGCCAGCAGCAAGAGACAGGGGTCGGTTGGCACCGGGGAGCTGTTTTTT.

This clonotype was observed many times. Written as DNA, the CDR3 is TGTGCCAGCAGCTTATCCCGAGTTGCGGACGAGCAGTACTTC. Its translation: CASSLSRVADEQYF. This rearrangement joins TRBV7-8 to TRBJ2-7; D unresolved. Germline CDR1 is SGHVS and CDR2 is FQNEAQ. The CDR3 runs 14 residues. Trimming left V 2 bases short and J 5 bases short, with 13 bases between.

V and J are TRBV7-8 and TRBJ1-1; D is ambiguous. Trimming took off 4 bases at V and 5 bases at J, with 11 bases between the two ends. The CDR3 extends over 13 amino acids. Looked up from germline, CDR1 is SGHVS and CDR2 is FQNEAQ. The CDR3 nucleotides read TGTGCCAGCAGCTCCCTTATGGGTACTGAAGCTTTCTTT. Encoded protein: CASSSLMGTEAFF.

The DNA of the CDR3 is TGTGCCAGCAGCGATCATATAGGTGATGAAAAACTGTTTTTT. Amino acids: CASSDHIGDEKLFF. This rearrangement joins TRBV12-3 or TRBV12-4 to TRBJ1-4; D is uncertain. The germline V and J ends were trimmed by 6 bases and 6 bases, with 14 bases remaining between them. The CDR3 totals 14 residues.